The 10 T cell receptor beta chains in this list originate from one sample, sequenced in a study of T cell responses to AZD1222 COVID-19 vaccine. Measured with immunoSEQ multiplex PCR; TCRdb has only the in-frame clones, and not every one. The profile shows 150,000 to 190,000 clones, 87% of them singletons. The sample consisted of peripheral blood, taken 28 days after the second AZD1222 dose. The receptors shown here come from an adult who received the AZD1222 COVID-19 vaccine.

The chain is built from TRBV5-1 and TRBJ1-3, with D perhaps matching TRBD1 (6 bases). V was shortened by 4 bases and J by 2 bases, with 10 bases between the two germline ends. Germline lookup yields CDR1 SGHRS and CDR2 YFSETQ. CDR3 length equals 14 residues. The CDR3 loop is CASSITGTGNTIYF. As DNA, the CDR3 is TGCGCCAGCAGCATCACAGGGACTGGAAACACCATATATTTT.

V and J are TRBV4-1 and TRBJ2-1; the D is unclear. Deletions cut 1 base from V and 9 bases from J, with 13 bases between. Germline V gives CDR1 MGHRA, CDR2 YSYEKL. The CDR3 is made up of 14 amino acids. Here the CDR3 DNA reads TGCGCCAGCAGCCAAGTCCCGGGTCGGGTTGAGCAGTTCTTC. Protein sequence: CASSQVPGRVEQFF.

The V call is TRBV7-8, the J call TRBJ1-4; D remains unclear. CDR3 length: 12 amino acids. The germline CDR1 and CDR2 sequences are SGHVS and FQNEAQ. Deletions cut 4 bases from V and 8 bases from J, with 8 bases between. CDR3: CASSSRTEKLFF. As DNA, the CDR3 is TGTGCCAGCAGCTCTAGGACCGAAAAACTGTTTTTT.

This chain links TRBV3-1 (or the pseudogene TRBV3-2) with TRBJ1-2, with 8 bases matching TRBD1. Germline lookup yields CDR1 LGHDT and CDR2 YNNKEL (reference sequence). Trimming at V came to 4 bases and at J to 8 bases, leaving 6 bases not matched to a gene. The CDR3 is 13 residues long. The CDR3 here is CASSPQGDLGYTF. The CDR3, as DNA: TGTGCCAGCAGCCCACAGGGGGATCTCGGCTACACCTTC.

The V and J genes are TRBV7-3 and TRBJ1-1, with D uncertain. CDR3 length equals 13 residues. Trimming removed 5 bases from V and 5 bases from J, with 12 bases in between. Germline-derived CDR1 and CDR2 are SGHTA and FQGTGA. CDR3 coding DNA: TGTGCCAGCAGCCTGACGATGGGTACTGAAGCTTTCTTT. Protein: CASSLTMGTEAFF.

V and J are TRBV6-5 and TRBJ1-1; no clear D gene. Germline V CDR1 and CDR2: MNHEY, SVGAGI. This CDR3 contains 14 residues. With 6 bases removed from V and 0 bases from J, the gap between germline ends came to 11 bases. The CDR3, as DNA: TGTGCCAGCAGGGAGACGGCCATGAACACTGAAGCTTTCTTT. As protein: CASRETAMNTEAFF.

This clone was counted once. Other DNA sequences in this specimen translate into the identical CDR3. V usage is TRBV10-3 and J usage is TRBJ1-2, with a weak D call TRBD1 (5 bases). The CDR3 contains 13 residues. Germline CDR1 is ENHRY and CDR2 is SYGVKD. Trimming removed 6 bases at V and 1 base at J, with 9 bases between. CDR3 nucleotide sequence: TGTGCCATCAGGCAGGGAGATAACTATGGCTACACCTTC. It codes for CAIRQGDNYGYTF.

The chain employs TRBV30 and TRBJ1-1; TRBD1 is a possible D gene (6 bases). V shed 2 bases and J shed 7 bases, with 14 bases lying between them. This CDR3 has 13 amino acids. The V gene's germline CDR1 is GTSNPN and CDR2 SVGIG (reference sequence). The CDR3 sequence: CAWSRGAGGEAFF. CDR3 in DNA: TGTGCCTGGAGTCGGGGGGCGGGAGGTGAAGCTTTCTTT. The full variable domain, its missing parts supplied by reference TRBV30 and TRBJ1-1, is SQTIHQWPATLVQPVGSPLSLECTVEGTSNPNLYWYRQAAGRGLQLLFYSVGIGQISSEVPQNLSASRPQDRQFILSSKKLLLSDSGFYLCAWSRGAGGEAFFGQGTRLTVV.

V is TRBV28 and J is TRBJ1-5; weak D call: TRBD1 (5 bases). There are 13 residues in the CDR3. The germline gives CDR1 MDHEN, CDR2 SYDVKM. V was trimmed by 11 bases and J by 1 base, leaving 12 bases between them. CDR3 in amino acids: CAVRGESNQPQHF. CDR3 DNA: TGTGCCGTAAGGGGCGAAAGCAATCAGCCCCAGCATTTT.

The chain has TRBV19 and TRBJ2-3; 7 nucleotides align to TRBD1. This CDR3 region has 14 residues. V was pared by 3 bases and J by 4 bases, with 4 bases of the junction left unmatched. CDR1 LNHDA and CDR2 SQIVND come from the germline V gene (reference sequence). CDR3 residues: CASSIDRVADTQYF. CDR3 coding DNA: TGTGCCAGTAGTATTGACAGGGTTGCAGATACGCAGTATTTT.